This T cell receptor (beta chain) appears in the sequencing data of a study of blood T cell repertoires in COVID-19. Across the study: Acute-phase and convalescent COVID-19 samples originated in the United States, Italy and Spain. PBMCs, B-cell-depleted T cells, or T cells were the source of the cDNA or gDNA that made up the material.

Assay: immunoSEQ multiplex PCR; the TCRdb copy retains only in-frame clones and omits some. The sample lists roughly 360,000 clones; around 84% were seen once. Regarding this clone: At one boundary the junction diverges from the germline segment, which might be a read error.

CDR3 length: 13 residues. Germline lookup yields CDR1 KGHSH and CDR2 LQKENI. The genes are TRBV18 and TRBJ1-4; D remains unclear. This receptor was taken from a human donor with acute or convalescent COVID-19. The donor label of this sample is uncertain. The source material was peripheral blood. The CDR3 is CASSPGGRGSLSF. CDR3 coding DNA: TGTGCCAGCTCACCAGGAGGGCGGGGTTCTCTCTCGTTT.